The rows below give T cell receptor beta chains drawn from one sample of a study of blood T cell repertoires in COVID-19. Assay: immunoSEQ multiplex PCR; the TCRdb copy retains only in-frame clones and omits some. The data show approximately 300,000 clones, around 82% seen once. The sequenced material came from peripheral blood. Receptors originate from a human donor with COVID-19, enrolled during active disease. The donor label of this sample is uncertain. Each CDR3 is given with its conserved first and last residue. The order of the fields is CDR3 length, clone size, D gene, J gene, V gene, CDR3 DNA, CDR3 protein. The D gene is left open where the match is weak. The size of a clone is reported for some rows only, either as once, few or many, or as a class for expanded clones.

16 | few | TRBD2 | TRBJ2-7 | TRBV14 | TGTGCCAGCAGCCCCACTAGCGGGAAGCCCCCCTACGAGCAGTACTTC | CASSPTSGKPPYEQYF
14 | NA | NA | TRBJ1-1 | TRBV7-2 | TGTGCCAGCAGCCGTTCTCAGGTAAACACTGAAGCTTTCTTT | CASSRSQVNTEAFF
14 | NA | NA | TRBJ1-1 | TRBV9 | TGTGCCAGCAGCTTCACAAACGGGGGAACTGAAGCTTTCTTT | CASSFTNGGTEAFF
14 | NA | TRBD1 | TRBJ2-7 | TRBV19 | TGTGCCAGTAGGTTTAAACAGGGGAACTACGAGCAGTACTTC | CASRFKQGNYEQYF
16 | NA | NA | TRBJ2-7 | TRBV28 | TGTGCCAGCAGTTTTGGGTCAGCGGTCGGAACCTACGAGCAGTACTTC | CASSFGSAVGTYEQYF
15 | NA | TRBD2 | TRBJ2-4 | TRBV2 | TGTGCCAGCAGTGATCGGGGGACTAGCGGGATGTCTCAGTACTTC | CASSDRGTSGMSQYF
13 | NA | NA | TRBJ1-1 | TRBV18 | TGTGCCAGCTCGCGGGGGGCTGGCACTGAAGCTTTCTTT | CASSRGAGTEAFF
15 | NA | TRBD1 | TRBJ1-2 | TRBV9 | TGTGCCAGCAGCGCAGGGGGCGCAGAGTCTTGGGGCTACACCTTC | CASSAGGAESWGYTF
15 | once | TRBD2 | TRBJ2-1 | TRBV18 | TGTGCCAGCTCACCGGAGGCTAGCGGGAGTCATGAGCAGTTCTTC | CASSPEASGSHEQFF
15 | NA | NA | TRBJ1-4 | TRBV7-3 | TGTGCCAGCAGCCCCCTAGGGGGGGTCAGTGAAAAACTGTTTTTT | CASSPLGGVSEKLFF
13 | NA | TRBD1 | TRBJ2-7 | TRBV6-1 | TGTGCCAGCAGTGAAGTAACCGGGACAGGGTTCAACTTC | CASSEVTGTGFNF
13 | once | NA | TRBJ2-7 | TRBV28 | TGTGCCAGCAGGTACAGGATCACCTACGAGCAGTACTTC | CASRYRITYEQYF
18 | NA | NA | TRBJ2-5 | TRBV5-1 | TGCGCCAGCAGCTTGGATGGGGGAGGGCCAGGGGACCAAGAGACCCAGTACTTC | CASSLDGGGPGDQETQYF
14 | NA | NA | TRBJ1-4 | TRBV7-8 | TGTGCCAGCAGCGCCGGGCGGGTACGGGAAAAACTGTTTTTT | CASSAGRVREKLFF
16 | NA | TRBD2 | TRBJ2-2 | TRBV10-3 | TGTGCCATCAAAAGAGGACTAGCGCCGACCACCGGGGAGCTGTTTTTT | CAIKRGLAPTTGELFF
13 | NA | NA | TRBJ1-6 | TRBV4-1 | TGCGCCAGCAGCCAAGATCGAGCCCCACCCCTCCACTTT | CASSQDRAPPLHF
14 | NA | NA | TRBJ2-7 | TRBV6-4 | TGTGCCAGCAGTCCCCGCGACGGGGTTCGCGAGCAGTACTTC | CASSPRDGVREQYF
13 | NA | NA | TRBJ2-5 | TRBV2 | TGTGCCAGCAGTCGGGATTGGGAAGAGACCCAGTACTTC | CASSRDWEETQYF
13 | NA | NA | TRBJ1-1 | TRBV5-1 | TGCGCCAGCAGCGGGGGACAGAACACTGAAGCTTTCTTT | CASSGGQNTEAFF
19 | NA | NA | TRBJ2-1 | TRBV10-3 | TGTGCCACTTACGCGGGTTCGGGTAACTTTAATTTCTCCTACAATGAGCAGTTCTTC | CATYAGSGNFNFSYNEQFF
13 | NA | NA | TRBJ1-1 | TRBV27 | TGTGCCAGCAGGCAGATGATGAACACTGAAGCTTTCTTT | CASRQMMNTEAFF
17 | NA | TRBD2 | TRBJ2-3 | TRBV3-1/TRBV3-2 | TGTGCCAGCAGCCAAGACGGACGGGAGGGACGCACAGATACGCAGTATTTT | CASSQDGREGRTDTQYF
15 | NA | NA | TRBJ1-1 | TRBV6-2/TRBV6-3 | TGTGCCAGCAGTTACCTTACAGGGATGAACACTGAAGCTTTCTTT | CASSYLTGMNTEAFF
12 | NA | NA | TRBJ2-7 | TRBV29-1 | TGCAGCGTTAACAACAGGGTGGGCGAGCAGTACTTC | CSVNNRVGEQYF
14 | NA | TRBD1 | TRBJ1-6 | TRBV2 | TGTGCCAGCAATTCAGGGGGATGGAGTTCACCCCTCCACTTT | CASNSGGWSSPLHF
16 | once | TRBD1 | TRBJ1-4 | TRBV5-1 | TGCGCCAGCAGCCGAACTACCGGGACAGGAAATGAAAAACTGTTTTTT | CASSRTTGTGNEKLFF
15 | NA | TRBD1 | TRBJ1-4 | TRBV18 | TGTGCCAGCTCACCACCCGACAGGGGGCTGGAAAAACTGTTTTTT | CASSPPDRGLEKLFF
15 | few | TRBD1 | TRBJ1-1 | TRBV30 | TGTGCCTGGACCGCTTGGACAGGCTCGAACACTGAAGCTTTCTTT | CAWTAWTGSNTEAFF
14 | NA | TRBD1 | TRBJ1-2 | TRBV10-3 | TGTGCCATCAGTCGACAGGGAGCTAACTATGGCTACACCTTC | CAISRQGANYGYTF